Only a few counts were recorded for the clone carrying this T cell receptor (beta chain). The source of the sample is a study of cytomegalovirus exposure and HLA in healthy donors. Study information: Genetic ancestry analysis placed approximately 78% of the 410 or so donors that were genotyped in the Caucasian-associated cluster.

PCR primers comprised 60 Vbeta and 13 Jbeta primers. Sequenced by immunoSEQ multiplex PCR; TCRdb stores in-frame clones only, minus some. The sample includes 99,000 or so clones, more than 65% of them seen just once. This CDR3 region has 14 residues. Looked up from germline, CDR1 is GTSNPN and CDR2 is SVGIG (reference sequence). The V and J ends lost 1 base and 7 bases, in that order; junction bases with no gene match: 7. The sequenced sample consisted of PBMCs. This TCR derives from a man aged 35-49 years in good health and CMV-seropositive. The J gene is TRBJ1-2, the V gene TRBV30; the match to TRBD1 covers 9 bases. The CDR3 sequence is CAWSEGGTGSGYTF. CDR3 DNA: TGTGCCTGGAGTGAGGGGGGGACAGGGAGTGGCTACACCTTC.